Shown below are 21 T cell receptor beta chains from a single sample sequenced in a study of T cells in Graves' hyperthyroidism and ophthalmopathy. TCR beta CDR3 regions were amplified from RNA transcripts. Using the HTBI primer set, a first-round RT-PCR was run on the TCR CDR3. In TCRdb, the multiplex PCR reads were re-called with MiXCR into one record per CDR3 protein. This sample has about 640,000 distinct CDR3 sequences; 20% to 25% occur once, and the top ten carry 34%. Sequencing was carried out using blood. The receptors here all came from a young man with Graves' ophthalmopathy.

This clonotype came up many times. V and J are TRBV20-1 and TRBJ2-5; TRBD1 matches at 10 bases. In germline, CDR1 is DFQATT, CDR2 SNEGSKA (reference sequence). Trimming took 6 bases from V and 5 from J; bases not matched to a gene: 12. This CDR3 has 15 amino acids. CDR3 protein: CSANHPGQGRETQYF. Here the CDR3 DNA reads TGCAGTGCAAACCACCCGGGACAGGGGCGGGAGACCCAGTACTTC.

This clonotype was observed a few times. The chain links TRBV20-1 to TRBJ2-7, with D tentatively TRBD2 (5 bases). V lost 3 bases and J lost 3, with 12 bases in between. From germline, CDR1 is DFQATT and CDR2 SNEGSKA (reference sequence). The CDR3 length is 13 residues. In DNA, the CDR3 is TGCAGTGCTAGTTCCGGGATCCACTACGAGCAGTACTTC. This codes for CSASSGIHYEQYF.

Remarks on this clonotype: It is likely a read error, because the conserved phenylalanine at the end of the CDR3 is missing. This chain joins TRBV6-2 or TRBV6-3 and TRBJ2-5; tentative D call: TRBD2 (6 bases). Trimming took off 5 bases at V and 5 bases at J, with 12 bases between the two ends. This CDR3 has 13 residues. Germline lookup yields CDR1 MNHEY and CDR2 SVGEGT. The CDR3 DNA reads TGTGCCAGCAGTCCGAGGGCGGGGGAGACCCAGTACCTC. Its translation: CASSPRAGETQYL.

In this sample, this clonotype turned up many times. This sequence joins TRBV20-1 and TRBJ2-7, with 8 positions matching TRBD2. The CDR3 has 15 amino acids. Germline V lookup: CDR1 DFQATT, CDR2 SNEGSKA (reference sequence). Trimming removed 6 bases from V and 3 bases from J; junction bases left unmatched: 13. The CDR3 coding sequence is TGCAGTGCCCATAGGCCAGCGGGAGAGGGCTACGAGCAGTACTTC. Its protein is CSAHRPAGEGYEQYF.

The genes are TRBV6-2 or TRBV6-3 and TRBJ2-7; no definite D call. Germline V gives CDR1 MNHEY, CDR2 SVGEGT. This CDR3 has 14 amino acids. Trimming took 4 bases from V and 0 from J, leaving 10 bases between them. In DNA, the CDR3 is TGTGCCAGCAGTTCCTCCGGGCCCTCCTACGAGCAGTACTTC. It codes for CASSSSGPSYEQYF.

The chain is built from TRBV5-1 and TRBJ2-5; TRBD2 matches at 12 bases. Per the germline V gene, CDR1 is SGHRS and CDR2 is YFSETQ. Trimming removed 4 bases from V and 1 base from J; junction bases left unmatched: 5. The CDR3 consists of 16 residues. For the CDR3, the DNA is TGCGCCAGCAGCCCCACTAGCGGGAGGTCCCAAGAGACCCAGTACTTC. Amino acid sequence: CASSPTSGRSQETQYF.

This clonotype was seen only a few times. The rearrangement links TRBV13 to TRBJ1-3, with D perhaps TRBD1 (5 bases). Germline CDR1 PRHDT, CDR2 FYEKMQ (reference sequence). The CDR3 totals 12 residues. V lost 8 bases to trimming and J lost 2 bases, with 7 bases between them. The CDR3 bases are TGTGCCAGCCGGGGACCTGGAAACACCATATATTTT. Translation gives CASRGPGNTIYF.

The J gene is TRBJ2-3, the V gene TRBV12-3 or TRBV12-4; D unresolved. Trimming stripped 3 bases from V and 0 bases from J, with 10 bases between. The CDR3 has 15 residues. The CDR3 nucleotides are TGTGCCAGCAGTTTCTTGGACCGTAGCACAGATACGCAGTATTTT. It codes for CASSFLDRSTDTQYF.

V is TRBV4-3 and J is TRBJ2-7, with a tentative D call TRBD1 (5 bases). V was trimmed by 0 bases and J by 1 base, leaving 7 bases between them. There are 14 residues in the CDR3. CDR1 is LGHNA and CDR2 is YSLEER in the germline V gene. The chain's CDR3 is CASSQEQGSYEQYF. The CDR3 bases are TGCGCCAGCAGCCAAGAGCAGGGTTCCTACGAGCAGTACTTC.

The chain employs TRBV29-1 and TRBJ2-7; the D gene is possibly TRBD2 (5 bases). The germline CDR1 and CDR2 sequences are SQVTM and ANQGSEA. The CDR3 spans 13 residues. The germline V and J ends were trimmed by 0 bases and 9 bases, with 15 bases remaining between them. The DNA of the CDR3 is TGCAGCGTTGAAGATGACCAAGGGAGCGGGCAGTACTTC. Protein: CSVEDDQGSGQYF.

About this clonotype: This sequence may be a read error, since a much larger clone differs from it by one base. The V gene is TRBV27, the J gene TRBJ1-5; no reliable D call. CDR1 is MNHEY, CDR2 SMNVEV, per germline (reference sequence). Between the trimmed V and J ends, which lost 3 bases and 13 bases, there was a span of 19 bases. This CDR3 has 14 amino acids. CDR3 coding DNA: TGTGCCAGCAGTTTCTCAATGCGGGCAGATACGCAGCATTTT. Residues: CASSFSMRADTQHF.

Details on this clonotype: Its ends do not fully match the called genes, so a read error is possible. The rearrangement links TRBV27 to TRBJ2-5; D is ambiguous. Germline V gives CDR1 MNHEY, CDR2 SMNVEV (reference sequence). This CDR3 is 13 amino acids long. DNA for the CDR3: TGTGCCACCAGTGCGGTCGGTCAAGAGACCCAGTACTTC. Its protein product is CATSAVGQETQYF.

J is TRBJ1-6 and V is TRBV28, with D perhaps TRBD1 (5 bases). The CDR3 is made up of 12 amino acids. CDR1 is MDHEN, CDR2 SYDVKM, per germline. V was shortened by 6 bases and J by 11 bases, with 11 bases between the two germline ends. Here the CDR3 reads CASSDGGTPLHF. Written as DNA, the CDR3 is TGTGCCAGCAGCGACGGGGGGACACCCCTCCACTTT.

This chain uses TRBV5-1 with TRBJ2-3; D not resolved. Trimming stripped 0 bases from V and 6 bases from J, with 20 bases between. There are 17 residues in the CDR3. The germline CDR1 and CDR2 sequences are SGHRS and YFSETQ. As DNA, the CDR3 is TGCGCCAGCAGCTTGGGGCGTCGGCAGGACCTTTCGGATACGCAGTATTTT. This gives the protein CASSLGRRQDLSDTQYF.

V gene TRBV5-8 combines with J gene TRBJ2-2; TRBD2 aligns across 9 bases. CDR3 length: 18 amino acids. After removal of 0 bases from V and 9 bases from J, the junction contained 15 bases not matched to a gene. The germline gives CDR1 SGHTS, CDR2 YDEGEE. CDR3 region: CASSLVSSGIPPFRELFF. Written as DNA, the CDR3 is TGTGCCAGCAGCTTGGTTTCTAGCGGGATCCCCCCGTTCCGGGAGCTGTTTTTT.

The genes are TRBV9 and TRBJ2-7, with TRBD2 matching 7 bases. The V segment lost 0 bases and the J segment 2 bases; nucleotides outside the gene matches: 5. CDR3 length equals 15 residues. The germline gives CDR1 SGDLS, CDR2 YYNGEE. The DNA for the CDR3 is TGTGCCAGCAGCGTAGCGGTGGGGGGGGCCTACGAGCAGTACTTC. It translates to CASSVAVGGAYEQYF.

Only a few counts were recorded for this clonotype. The chain uses TRBV4-1 and TRBJ1-4; D remains ambiguous. Trimming took 0 bases from V and 8 from J, leaving 4 bases between them. Germline V lookup: CDR1 MGHRA, CDR2 YSYEKL. The CDR3 extends over 12 amino acids. The CDR3 reads CASSQDKEKLFF. CDR3 sequence (DNA): TGCGCCAGCAGCCAAGATAAGGAAAAACTGTTTTTT.

This clonotype was found a few times. This chain links TRBV12-5 with TRBJ2-1; 10 nucleotides align to TRBD2. The CDR3 length is 14 residues. Germline CDR1 is LGHNT and CDR2 is FRNRAP. After removal of 5 bases from V and 4 bases from J, the junction contained 2 bases not matched to a gene. The CDR3 bases are TGTGCTAGTGGTGTGGGACTAGCGTACAATGAGCAGTTCTTC. Encoded protein: CASGVGLAYNEQFF.

This clonotype was seen a few times. This sequence joins TRBV19 and TRBJ1-5; perhaps TRBD1 as D (6 bases). V shed 5 bases and J shed 7 bases, with 15 bases lying between them. CDR3 length equals 14 residues. Germline CDR1 reads LNHDA; CDR2 reads SQIVND (reference sequence). CDR3 sequence: CASSAGDTRQPQHF. In DNA, the CDR3 is TGTGCCAGTAGTGCGGGGGACACCAGACAGCCCCAGCATTTT.

This clonotype showed up many times. The V gene is TRBV28, the J gene TRBJ1-2, with D tentatively TRBD1 (5 bases). CDR1 is MDHEN and CDR2 is SYDVKM in the germline V gene. This CDR3 is built from 18 residues. V was pared by 6 bases and J by 0 bases, with 23 bases between. CDR3 coding DNA: TGTGCCAGCAGCATGTTTTGGGGTAGGGGACTTGCTAACTATGGCTACACCTTC. Translated: CASSMFWGRGLANYGYTF.

The rearrangement links TRBV6-5 to TRBJ2-7, with 7 bases fitting TRBD1. Germline-derived CDR1 and CDR2 are MNHEY and SVGAGI. V lost 2 bases to trimming and J lost 4 bases; unmatched junction nucleotides: 11. The CDR3 runs to 16 residues. CDR3 coding DNA: TGTGCCAGCAGTTACGGGCCCAAGGGACAGTTTTACGAGCAGTACTTC. Its translation: CASSYGPKGQFYEQYF.